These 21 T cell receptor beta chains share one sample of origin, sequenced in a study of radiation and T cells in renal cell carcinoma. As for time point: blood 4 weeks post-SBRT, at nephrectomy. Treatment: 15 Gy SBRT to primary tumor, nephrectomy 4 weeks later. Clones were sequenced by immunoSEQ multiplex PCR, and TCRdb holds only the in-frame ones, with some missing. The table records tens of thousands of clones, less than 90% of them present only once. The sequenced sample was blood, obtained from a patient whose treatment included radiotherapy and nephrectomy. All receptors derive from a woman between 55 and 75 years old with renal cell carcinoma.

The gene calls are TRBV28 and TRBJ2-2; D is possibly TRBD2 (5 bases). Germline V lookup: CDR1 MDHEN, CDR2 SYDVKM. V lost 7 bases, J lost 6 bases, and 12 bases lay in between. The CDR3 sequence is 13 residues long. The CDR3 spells CASTTGSAGELFF. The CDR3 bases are TGTGCCAGCACCACGGGGTCAGCCGGGGAGCTGTTTTTT.

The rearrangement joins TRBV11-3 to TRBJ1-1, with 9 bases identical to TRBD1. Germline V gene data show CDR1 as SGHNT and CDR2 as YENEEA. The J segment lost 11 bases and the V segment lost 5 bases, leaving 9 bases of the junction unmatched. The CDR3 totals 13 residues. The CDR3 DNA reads TGTGCCAGCAGCCCTAATACAGGGGGCCTGGCTTTCTTT. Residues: CASSPNTGGLAFF. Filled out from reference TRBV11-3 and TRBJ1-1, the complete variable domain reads EAGVVQSPRYKIIEKKQPVAFWCNPISGHNTLYWYLQNLGQGPELLIRYENEEAVDDSQLPKDRFSAERLKGVDSTLKIQPAELGDSAVYLCASSPNTGGLAFFGQGTRLTVV.

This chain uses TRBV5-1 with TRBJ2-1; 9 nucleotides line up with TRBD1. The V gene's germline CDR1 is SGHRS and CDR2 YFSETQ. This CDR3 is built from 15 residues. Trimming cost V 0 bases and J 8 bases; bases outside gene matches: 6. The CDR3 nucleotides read TGCGCCAGCAGCTTGGTTACAGGGGGCGGAGATGAGCAGTTCTTC. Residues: CASSLVTGGGDEQFF.

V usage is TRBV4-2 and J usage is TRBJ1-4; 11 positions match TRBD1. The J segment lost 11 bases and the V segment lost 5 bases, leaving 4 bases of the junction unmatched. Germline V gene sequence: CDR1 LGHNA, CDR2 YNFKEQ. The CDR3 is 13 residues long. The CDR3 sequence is CASSWTGGVKLFF. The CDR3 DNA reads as TGTGCCAGCAGCTGGACAGGGGGCGTGAAACTGTTTTTT.

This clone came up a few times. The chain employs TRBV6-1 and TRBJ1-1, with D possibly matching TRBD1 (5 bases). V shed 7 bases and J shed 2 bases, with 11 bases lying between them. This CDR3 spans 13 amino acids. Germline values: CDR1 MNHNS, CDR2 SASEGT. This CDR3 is CASTKTVNTEAFF. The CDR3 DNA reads TGTGCCAGCACGAAGACAGTAAACACTGAAGCTTTCTTT.

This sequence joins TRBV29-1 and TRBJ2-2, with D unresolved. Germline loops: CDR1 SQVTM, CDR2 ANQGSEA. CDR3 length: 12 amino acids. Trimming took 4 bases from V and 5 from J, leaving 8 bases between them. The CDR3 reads CSVVVETGELFF. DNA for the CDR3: TGCAGCGTTGTAGTAGAAACCGGGGAGCTGTTTTTT.

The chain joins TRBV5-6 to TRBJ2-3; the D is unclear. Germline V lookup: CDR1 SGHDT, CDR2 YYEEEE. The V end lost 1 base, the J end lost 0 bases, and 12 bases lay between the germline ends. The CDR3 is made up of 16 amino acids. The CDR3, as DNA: TGTGCCAGCAGCTTGTCTGGTTTACCTAGCACAGATACGCAGTATTTT. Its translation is CASSLSGLPSTDTQYF. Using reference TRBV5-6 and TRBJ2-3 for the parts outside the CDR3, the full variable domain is DAGVTQSPTHLIKTRGQQVTLRCSPKSGHDTVSWYQQALGQGPQFIFQYYEEEERQRGNFPDRFSGHQFPNYSSELNVNALLLGDSALYLCASSLSGLPSTDTQYFGPGTRLTVL.

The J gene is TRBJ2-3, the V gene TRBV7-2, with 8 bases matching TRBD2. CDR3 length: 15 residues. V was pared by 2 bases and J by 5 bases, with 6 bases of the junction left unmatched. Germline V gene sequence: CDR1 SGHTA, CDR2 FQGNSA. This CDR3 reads CASSLSLAGQDTQYF. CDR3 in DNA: TGTGCCAGCAGCTTAAGCCTAGCGGGTCAAGATACGCAGTATTTT.

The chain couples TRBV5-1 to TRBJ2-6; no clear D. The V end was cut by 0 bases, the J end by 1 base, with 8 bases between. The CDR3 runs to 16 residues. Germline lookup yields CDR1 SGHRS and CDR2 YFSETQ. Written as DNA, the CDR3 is TGCGCCAGCAGCTTGGTCCAAGAGTCTGGGGCCAACGTCCTGACTTTC. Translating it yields CASSLVQESGANVLTF.

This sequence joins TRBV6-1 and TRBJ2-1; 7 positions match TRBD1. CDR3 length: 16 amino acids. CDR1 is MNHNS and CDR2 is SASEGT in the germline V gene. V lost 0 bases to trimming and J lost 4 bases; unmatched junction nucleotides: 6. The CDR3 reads CASSEATGQLYNEQFF. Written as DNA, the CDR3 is TGTGCCAGCAGTGAAGCGACGGGACAGTTATACAATGAGCAGTTCTTC.

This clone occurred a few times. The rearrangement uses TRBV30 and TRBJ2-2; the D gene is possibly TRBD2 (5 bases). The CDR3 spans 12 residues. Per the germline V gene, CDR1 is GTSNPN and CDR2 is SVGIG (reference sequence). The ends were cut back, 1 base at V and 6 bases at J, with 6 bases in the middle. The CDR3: CAWSGLSGELFF. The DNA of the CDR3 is TGTGCCTGGAGTGGACTATCCGGGGAGCTGTTTTTT.

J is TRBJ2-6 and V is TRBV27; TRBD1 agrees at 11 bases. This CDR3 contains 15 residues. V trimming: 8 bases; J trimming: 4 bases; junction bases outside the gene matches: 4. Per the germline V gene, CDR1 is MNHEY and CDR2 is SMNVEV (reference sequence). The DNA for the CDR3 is TGTGCCAGCGGGACAGGGGGATTCGGGGCCAACGTCCTGACTTTC. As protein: CASGTGGFGANVLTF.

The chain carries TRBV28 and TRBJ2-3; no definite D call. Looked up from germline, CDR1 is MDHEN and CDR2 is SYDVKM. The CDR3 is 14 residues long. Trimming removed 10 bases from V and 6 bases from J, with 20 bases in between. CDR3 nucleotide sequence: TGTGCCACCCACTCACAGTTTTCTTCGGATACGCAGTATTTT. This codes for CATHSQFSSDTQYF.

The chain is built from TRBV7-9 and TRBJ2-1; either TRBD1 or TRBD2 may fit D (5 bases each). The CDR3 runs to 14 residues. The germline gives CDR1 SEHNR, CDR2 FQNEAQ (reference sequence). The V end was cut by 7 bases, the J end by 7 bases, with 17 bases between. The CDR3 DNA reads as TGTGCCAGCACCCCCAGGGACGCCGAAAATGAGCAGTTCTTC. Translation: CASTPRDAENEQFF.

The CDR3 sequence: CASSQSGEGADTQYF. In DNA, the CDR3 is TGTGCCAGCAGCCAAAGCGGTGAGGGGGCAGATACGCAGTATTTT. The V call is TRBV11-2, the J call TRBJ2-3; weak D call: TRBD1 (6 bases). The CDR3 consists of 15 residues. Germline V gives CDR1 SGHAT, CDR2 FQNNGV. Trimming removed 5 bases at V and 4 bases at J, with 16 bases between. Full variable domain (remainder filled in from reference TRBV11-2 and TRBJ2-3): EAGVAQSPRYKIIEKRQSVAFWCNPISGHATLYWYQQILGQGPKLLIQFQNNGVVDDSQLPKDRFSAERLKGVDSTLKIQPAKLEDSAVYLCASSQSGEGADTQYFGPGTRLTVL.

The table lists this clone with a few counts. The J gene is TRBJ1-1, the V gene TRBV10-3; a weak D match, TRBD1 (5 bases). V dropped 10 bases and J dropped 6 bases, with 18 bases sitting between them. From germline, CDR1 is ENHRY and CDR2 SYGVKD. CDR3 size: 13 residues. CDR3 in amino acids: CATGGGGGSEAFF. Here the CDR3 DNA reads TGTGCCACCGGTGGGGGTGGAGGTTCTGAAGCTTTCTTT.

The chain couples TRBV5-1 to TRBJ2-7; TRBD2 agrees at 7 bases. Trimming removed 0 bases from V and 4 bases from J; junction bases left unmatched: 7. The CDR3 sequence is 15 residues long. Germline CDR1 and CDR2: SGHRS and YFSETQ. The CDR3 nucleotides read TGCGCCAGCAGCTTGGAGCCAGCGGGGTCTTACGAGCAGTACTTC. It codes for CASSLEPAGSYEQYF. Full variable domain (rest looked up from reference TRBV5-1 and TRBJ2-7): KAGVTQTPRYLIKTRGQQVTLSCSPISGHRSVSWYQQTPGQGLQFLFEYFSETQRNKGNFPGRFSGRQFSNSRSEMNVSTLELGDSALYLCASSLEPAGSYEQYFGPGTRLTVT.

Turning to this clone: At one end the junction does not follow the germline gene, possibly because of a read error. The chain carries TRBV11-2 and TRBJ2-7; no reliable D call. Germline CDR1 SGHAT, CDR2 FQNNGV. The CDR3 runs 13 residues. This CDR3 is CASSSPSWALAIF. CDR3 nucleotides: TGTGCCAGCAGCTCCCCGAGTTGGGCGTTGGCGATCTTC.

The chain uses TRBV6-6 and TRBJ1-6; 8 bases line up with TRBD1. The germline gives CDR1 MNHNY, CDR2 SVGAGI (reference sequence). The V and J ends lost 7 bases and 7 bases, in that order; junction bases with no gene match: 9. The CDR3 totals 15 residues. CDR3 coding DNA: TGTGCCAGCACCGTTCGGACAGGGCACAATTCACCCCTCCACTTT. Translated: CASTVRTGHNSPLHF.

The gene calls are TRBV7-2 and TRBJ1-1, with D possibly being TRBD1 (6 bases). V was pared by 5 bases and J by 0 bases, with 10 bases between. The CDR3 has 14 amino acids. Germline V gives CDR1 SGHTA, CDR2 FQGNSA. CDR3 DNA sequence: TGTGCCAGCAGCCCCTGGACAGTGAACACTGAAGCTTTCTTT. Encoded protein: CASSPWTVNTEAFF.

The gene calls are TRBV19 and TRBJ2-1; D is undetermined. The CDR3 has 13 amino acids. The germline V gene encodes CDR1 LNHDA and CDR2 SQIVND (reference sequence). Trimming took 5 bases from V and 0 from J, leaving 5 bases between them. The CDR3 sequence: CASSEYSYNEQFF. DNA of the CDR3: TGTGCCAGTAGTGAGTACTCCTACAATGAGCAGTTCTTC.